This T cell receptor beta chain was profiled in a study of a mutant IDH1 vaccine in newly diagnosed glioma. Study-level background: Patients came in for eight vaccinations, in weeks 1, 3, 5, 7, 11, 15, 19 and 23.

Time point specified: week 23, last vaccination. Every single dose of the vaccine, 300 ug of mutant IDH1 20-mer peptide, came with topical imiquimod. Concerning this clone: Its specificity is unknown.

Overall study results and limits: No link was apparently found between pseudoprogression and changes in top peripheral T cell clonotypes.

Germline CDR1 MGHDK, CDR2 SYGVNS. This CDR3 comprises 13 residues. Trimming at V came to 4 bases and at J to 2 bases, leaving 1 base not matched to a gene. Sequenced by immunoSEQ multiplex PCR; TCRdb stores in-frame clones only, minus some. The sample shows tens of thousands of clones, 85% to 95% of them seen only once. The source is a man aged 50 or older with glioma. The gene calls are TRBV25-1 and TRBJ2-7; 8 bases map to TRBD2. Sequenced material: PBMCs, taken from a glioma patient whose treatment included an IDH1 peptide vaccine. The chain's CDR3 is CASSVSGTYEQYF. The DNA of the CDR3 is TGTGCCAGCAGTGTTAGCGGGACCTACGAGCAGTACTTC.